This entry features one T cell receptor (beta chain) sequence. What it binds is not known. These data are taken from a study of Ad26.COV2.S vaccination and SARS-CoV-2 variants. On the study more broadly: Donor had been placed in the Ad26.COV2.S arm of the COV1001 trial. Ad26.COV2.S, an intramuscular injection, was given once or twice 56 days apart. Findings of the study overall: From the TCR breadth and depth analyses, total T cell responses may have been underestimated. Vaccinees reportedly had broad spike-specific CD8+ and CD4+ T cell responses.

Measured with immunoSEQ multiplex PCR; TCRdb has only the in-frame clones, and not every one. This table holds about 350,000 clones, more than 85% found once. V lost 5 bases, J lost 3 bases, and 2 bases stayed unmatched. Germline V gene lookup returns CDR1 SGHAT and CDR2 FQDESV (reference sequence). This CDR3 has 13 amino acids. The treatment was: roughly 19 received Ad26.COV2.S at low or high dose, single or two shots; roughly 5 received placebo; per-sample allocation not given. Sample collection was performed on day 63 after the first vaccine or placebo injection. This chain uses TRBV11-1 with TRBJ2-7; TRBD1 agrees at 9 bases. The clonotype was recovered from a person aged 18-60 years who received the Ad26.COV2.S COVID-19 vaccine or a placebo. The sample here was peripheral blood, taken in a trial of Ad26.COV2.S vaccine versus placebo. The CDR3 DNA follows: TGTGCCAGCAGCGCGGGACAGGGCTACGAGCAGTACTTC. This encodes CASSAGQGYEQYF.